What follows describes a single TCR beta chain. The antigen remains unidentified. The data belong to a study of cytotoxic CD8 clonotypes in ibrutinib-treated CLL. Study in general: Within the patient group, 11 were relapsed/refractory and approximately 14 treatment-naive, and some 17 were IGHV unmutated. Findings and caveats of the study: Clonality showed a rise at ibrutinib response that reversed toward baseline at progression.

Some clones are missing from TCRdb's copy, which holds only in-frame ones; the method was immunoSEQ multiplex PCR. The table records about 29,000 clones, approximately 62% of them present only once. There are 14 residues in the CDR3. Trimming removed 0 bases from V and 5 bases from J, with 11 bases in between. Germline assignment: CDR1 SGHVS and CDR2 FNYEAQ. The sample in question was PBMCs, obtained before ibrutinib treatment. The J gene is TRBJ2-7, the V gene TRBV7-6; D is undetermined. The origin of this receptor is a human donor with chronic lymphocytic leukemia. The chain's CDR3 is CASSLALFRDEQYF. In nucleotides, the CDR3 is TGTGCCAGCAGCTTAGCGCTTTTTCGAGACGAGCAGTACTTC.